This record concerns one TCR beta chain sequence. Its antigen is not known. The sample belongs to a study of cytomegalovirus exposure and HLA in healthy donors. Study-level points and caveats: The study recorded about 160 TCR beta chains that were cytomegalovirus-associated. Beyond CMV serostatus, there was no information to go on about immune exposure. According to an earlier analysis, most TCR beta V segments yielded productive rearrangements about 87% or about 30% of the time.

PCR primers comprised 60 Vbeta and 13 Jbeta primers. The method was immunoSEQ multiplex PCR; TCRdb's version includes in-frame clones alone and lacks a portion of them. The sample records roughly 130,000 clones, about three quarters being singletons. The CDR3 runs to 13 residues. V lost 6 bases and J lost 3, with 12 bases in between. In germline, CDR1 is SNHLY, CDR2 FYNNEI. The source of this sequence is a human donor in good health. Sequencing was performed on PBMCs. This chain links TRBV2 with TRBJ2-7; D is perhaps TRBD1 (6 bases). The CDR3 sequence is CASRGHGSYEQYF. The CDR3 nucleotides read TGTGCCAGCAGGGGACATGGAAGCTACGAGCAGTACTTC.